This T cell receptor beta chain was sequenced in a study of identifying expanded T cells in peripheral blood (dated by TCRdb to between 2017 and 2020). General notes on the study: Separate aliquots of the same genomic DNA pool were sequenced to produce technical replicates, and four replicates were compared in pairs. What the authors observed across the whole study: The beta-binomial model significantly reduced the number of clones called differentially abundant and the false-positive rate across all healthy-donor time intervals. Variance in clone template counts between roughly two-week samples significantly increased with total template count across all healthy donors. The authors expected biological variance in healthy repertoires might increase further over much longer intervals such as months to years. The binomial model flagged roughly 1.3 differentially abundant clones between technical replicates but around 15 over roughly two weeks and 19 over approximately 4 weeks.

With regard to this clone: Its antigen has not been determined. Base qualities are not recorded, but no much larger clone differs from it by a single base.

TCRbeta CDR3 regions were profiled with the immunoSEQ Assay using bias-controlled multiplex PCR amplification of genomic DNA. The authors processed their data as follows. The absolute abundance of each unique TCRbeta CDR3 region was quantified after sequences were collapsed and filtered. Differential abundance was tested with a binomial (Fisher-equivalent) model and with a beta-binomial model adding time-dependent variance fitted from healthy donors. Clones with fewer than 5 combined templates were removed, and differential abundance was called for clones with a Benjamini-Hochberg FDR below 0.01. Beta-binomial variance was modeled as a function of total template count across the two samples using the form v = (b*log(k)+a)^2. This immuneACCESS table, as held by TCRdb, lists in-frame sequences with V and J called but not all clones. Of the missing ones, under half trace to an unresolved V gene in checked studies; the others have no known cause. The V and J calls and clone size are taken from that table; D and trimming were inferred from the DNA. For this sample the table gives 90,000 or so clones, of which approximately 83% were detected only once. Roughly 5.5% of the sample is held by the ten biggest clonotypes.

The cysteine opens and the phenylalanine closes a CDR3 of 13 amino acids. Left in the record is the CDR3 DNA by itself, 39 bases read in frame from the first base. The germline V gene (reference sequence) sets CDR1 to GTSNPN and CDR2 to SVGIG. Trimming removed 0 bases from V and 3 bases from J, leaving 3 bases between the germline ends. No immune events, such as infections, were documented for the healthy donors during the collection period. Blood repertoires from healthy donors were used as a training cohort for calibrating time-dependent variance in a beta-binomial model of differential abundance of T-cell clones. There were 10 healthy donors in the training cohort, of whom 3 were female and 7 were male. The donors were between about 29 and 65 years old, with an average age of about 40 years. Whole blood was collected from each healthy donor at three time points spaced approximately 2 weeks apart and obtained from a commercial supplier. Genomic DNA was extracted from unsorted whole blood for immunosequencing.

Source material: blood. This chain is built from TRBV30 and TRBJ2-6, with the D gene uncertain. The source is a person between 18 and 75 years old in good health. The CDR3 amino acid sequence is: CAWSVGGANVLTF. DNA sequence: TGTGCCTGGAGTGTAGGTGGGGCCAACGTCCTGACTTTC. Reference TRBV30 and TRBJ2-6 proteins supply the regions before and after the CDR3; the full variable domain is: SQTIHQWPATLVQPVGSPLSLECTVEGTSNPNLYWYRQAAGRGLQLLFYSVGIGQISSEVPQNLSASRPQDRQFILSSKKLLLSDSGFYLCAWSVGGANVLTFGAGSRLTVL.